This entry describes one TCR beta chain. This receptor's antigen is unknown. Within one base of it there is no much larger clone, and no base qualities were kept. The sample originates from a study of blood T cells in healthy people across ages (dated by TCRdb to the mid-2010s). A note on the overall study: In model experiments, template switching captured about one uniquely barcoded TCR beta cDNA molecule for every two T cells. Donors were grouped into four age groups: young (average roughly 16 years), middle-aged (39), aged (around 66) and long-lived (less than 85). To track age-related changes in TCR beta repertoire diversity, the study relied on deep sequencing normalized with unique cDNA molecular identifiers. Donors of different ages were randomly distributed across sequencing lanes to avoid experimental bias. Two additional independent replicas of 1 million unique cDNA reads from the same blood draw were analyzed for two donors (one aged 18 to 30 and one aged 80 or older). What the work shows at the level of the full study, not this receptor alone: Observed TCR beta diversity correlated strongly with the percentage of naive T cells measured by flow cytometry. Compared with the aged group, the long-lived group had more naive CD4+ T cells, fewer expanded clones and increased TCR diversity, suggesting age selection. As age increased, observed TCR beta diversity per million T cells dropped in a roughly linear way, and a significant reduction was already evident by age about 40. The CMV infection status of donors was not known, potentially confounding age-related changes in expanded clonotypes. Since profiling was done on bulk unsorted PBMCs, naive and antigen-experienced compartments could not be conclusively compared. Estimates of total diversity from one million sequenced T cells were regarded as lower bounds and underestimates.

Between the V and J ends, shortened by 4 bases and 2 bases respectively, the junction contains 10 bases. The CDR3, from cysteine to phenylalanine, totals 13 residues. Here the CDR3 DNA is all that survives: 39 bases in frame from base 1. Taken from the germline V gene, the CDR1 and CDR2 loops are SQVTM and ANQGSEA. Library construction relied on 5' RACE. TCRdb lists the instrument as Illumina HiSeq 2500. The second PCR ran for about 6 to 11 cycles and used a J-beta primer mix along with a sample-barcoded 5' primer. Each TCR beta cDNA molecule received a unique molecular identifier from a template-switch 5' adaptor carrying 12 random nucleotides. Each sample yielded at least 3 million CDR3-containing paired-end reads. First-strand cDNA was synthesized from all RNA with the Mint cDNA synthesis kit, primed by a TRBC-specific oligonucleotide. All cDNA was treated with uracil-DNA glycosylase and then went through a first 18-cycle PCR with the universal primers M1SS and BC2_uni_R. Regarding the original processing steps: Normalization of each sample was performed by random selection of 1 million high-quality reads, each carrying a distinct molecular identifier. Reads with shared molecular identifiers were discarded instead of being binned into consensus sequences. MiTCR, set to a Q25 quality threshold and the strictest error-elimination algorithm, was used for CDR3 identification, clonotype clustering and error correction. A nonparametric unseen species model with Euler transformation was used to estimate lower-bound total TCR beta diversity. TCRdb itself trimmed the public reads at Q25 with fastp, ran MiXCR and retained productive beta chains. Rows with one shared CDR3 protein collapse into an entry with the most common genes and DNA. TCRdb's processing, not the authors', yielded these V and J calls. This sample has fewer than 750,000 distinct CDR3 sequences in its table, and 45% to 60% of those were observed once. Jointly, the top ten make up 13% of the sample.

The 39 donors, aged roughly 6 to 90 years, were systemically healthy Caucasian individuals from Russia. Approximately 9.7 milliliters of peripheral blood were drawn from each donor into EDTA-treated Vacutainer tubes. Ficoll-Paque density-gradient centrifugation was used to isolate PBMCs, with at least 6 million per sample. Trizol reagent was used to extract total RNA from PBMCs, with at least 6 micrograms per sample. The percentages of naive CD45RAhigh/CD27high T cells were determined by flow cytometry on a PBMC aliquot from every donor. Recombination linked TRBV29-1 to TRBJ2-3; confidence is insufficient to name the D gene. Sequencing was done on a sample of blood. The TCR sequence derives from a woman over 75 in good health. The DNA sequence is given as TGCAGCGTTGCCGGGCGGTACACAGATACGCAGTATTTT. This encodes CSVAGRYTDTQYF.